The present T cell receptor (beta chain) was sequenced within a study of T cells in Graves' hyperthyroidism and ophthalmopathy. Graves' hyperthyroidism is called stable when ophthalmopathy does not progress within 18 months. Patients aged 18 to 65 had newly diagnosed hyperthyroidism that had lasted under 2 months. The CDR3 regions of TCR beta were amplified from RNA transcripts. Initially, a first-round RT-PCR of the TCR CDR3 employed the HTBI primer set. Each CDR3 protein gets one entry after TCRdb re-called the multiplex PCR reads with MiXCR. This sample has a few hundred thousand distinct CDR3 sequences, with approximately 14% found just once. This clonotype came up many times. Its cognate antigen is unknown. The CDR3 is 15 amino acids. Trimming took off 1 base at V and 2 bases at J, with 10 bases between the two ends. Germline V lookup: CDR1 LGHDT, CDR2 YNNKEL (reference sequence). General study results and limits: Blood also held most thyroid clonotypes expanded beyond 0.001.

The sequence came from a woman in her late teens or twenties with Graves' hyperthyroidism. The sequenced sample consisted of blood. V usage is TRBV3-1 and J usage is TRBJ2-3; maybe TRBD2 (5 bases). The CDR3 reads CASSQASGYTDTQYF. DNA for the CDR3: TGTGCCAGCAGCCAAGCCTCGGGGTACACAGATACGCAGTATTTT.